Described below is a single T cell receptor beta chain sequence and its context. Clones were sequenced by immunoSEQ multiplex PCR, and TCRdb holds only the in-frame ones, with some missing. The sample yields around 78,000 clones, approximately 85% seen once. The data are from a study of identifying expanded T cells in peripheral blood. The material sequenced was blood. This receptor was taken from a person aged 18-70 years in good health.

CDR3 region: CASSYGGGNTIYF. The CDR3 bases are TGCGCCAGCAGCTATGGAGGGGGAAACACCATATATTTT. This chain joins TRBV5-1 and TRBJ1-3; no clear D gene. This CDR3 is built from 13 residues. Trimming removed 3 bases at V and 4 bases at J, with 8 bases between. CDR1 and CDR2 (germline): SGHRS, YFSETQ. The full variable domain, in which reference TRBV5-1 and TRBJ1-3 provide the parts outside the CDR3, is KAGVTQTPRYLIKTRGQQVTLSCSPISGHRSVSWYQQTPGQGLQFLFEYFSETQRNKGNFPGRFSGRQFSNSRSEMNVSTLELGDSALYLCASSYGGGNTIYFGEGSWLTVV.